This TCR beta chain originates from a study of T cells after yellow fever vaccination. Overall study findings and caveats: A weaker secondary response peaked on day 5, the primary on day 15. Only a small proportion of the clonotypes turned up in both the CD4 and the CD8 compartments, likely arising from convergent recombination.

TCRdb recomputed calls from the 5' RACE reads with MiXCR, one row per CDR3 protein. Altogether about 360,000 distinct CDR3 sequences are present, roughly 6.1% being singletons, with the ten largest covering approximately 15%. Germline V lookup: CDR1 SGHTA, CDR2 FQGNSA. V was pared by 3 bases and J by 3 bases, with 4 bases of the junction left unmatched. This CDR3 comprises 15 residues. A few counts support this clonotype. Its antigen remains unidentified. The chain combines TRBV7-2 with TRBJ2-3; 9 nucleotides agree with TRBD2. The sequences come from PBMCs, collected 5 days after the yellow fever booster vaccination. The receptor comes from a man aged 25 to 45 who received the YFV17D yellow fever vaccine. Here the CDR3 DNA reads TGTGCCAGCAGCTTTTATAGCGGGAGTACAGATACGCAGTATTTT. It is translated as CASSFYSGSTDTQYF.